Each of the 13 T cell receptor beta chains below was sequenced from the same sample in a study of T cell repertoires in cytomegalovirus infection. TCRdb re-called the reads with MiXCR, one entry per CDR3 protein. The data show over 85,000 distinct CDR3 sequences, about 17% seen once. The sample taken for sequencing was PBMCs. These receptors were taken from a human donor in good health (CMV status not recorded). Some clones in this sample may be carry-over from other donors' samples.

V is TRBV5-4 and J is TRBJ2-7; 7 bases are shared with TRBD1. This CDR3 spans 13 amino acids. Germline assignment: CDR1 SGHNT and CDR2 YYREEE (reference sequence). Trimming took 4 bases from V and 3 from J; bases not matched to a gene: 4. CDR3 sequence reads: CASSKGQVYEQYF. In DNA, the CDR3 is TGTGCCAGCAGCAAAGGACAGGTCTACGAGCAGTACTTC.

The V call is TRBV20-1, the J call TRBJ1-5; a possible D gene is TRBD1 (6 bases). In germline, CDR1 is DFQATT, CDR2 SNEGSKA (reference sequence). Trimming left V 5 bases short and J 1 base short, with 15 bases between. The CDR3 consists of 15 residues. CDR3 loop: CSASLGGRSNQPQHF. DNA of the CDR3: TGCAGTGCTTCCCTTGGGGGCAGAAGCAATCAGCCCCAGCATTTT.

The V call is TRBV20-1, the J call TRBJ2-7, with D possibly matching TRBD1 (5 bases). This CDR3 contains 13 residues. V shed 3 bases and J shed 4 bases, with 13 bases lying between them. Germline CDR1 is DFQATT and CDR2 is SNEGSKA (reference sequence). CDR3 region: CSARGRGWYEQYF. CDR3 nucleotides: TGCAGTGCTAGGGGTAGGGGTTGGTACGAGCAGTACTTC.

This clonotype was detected ten times or more. The genes are TRBV12-3 or TRBV12-4 and TRBJ2-7; 14 bases fit TRBD2. V lost 6 bases to trimming and J lost 6 bases; unmatched junction nucleotides: 10. CDR3 length: 16 amino acids. The CDR3 coding sequence is TGTGCCAGCAGGCCCCAGACTAGCGGGGGGGCCGGCGAGCAGTACTTC. Translation: CASRPQTSGGAGEQYF.

This chain links TRBV6-6 with TRBJ1-2, with D tentatively TRBD1 (6 bases). The germline V and J ends were trimmed by 6 bases and 2 bases, with 16 bases remaining between them. The CDR3 consists of 15 residues. Germline V gene lookup returns CDR1 MNHNY and CDR2 SVGAGI (reference sequence). CDR3 DNA sequence: TGTGCCAGCAGCGATCCCGGGACACAAAACTATGGCTACACCTTC. As protein: CASSDPGTQNYGYTF.

The V and J genes are TRBV5-8 and TRBJ2-3; 10 bases are a match to TRBD2. The CDR3 extends over 15 amino acids. J lost 2 bases, V lost 2 bases, and 2 bases had no gene match. Germline CDR1 SGHTS, CDR2 YDEGEE. The CDR3, as DNA: TGTGCCAGCAGCTTCCTAGCGGGGGACACAGATACGCAGTATTTT. It encodes CASSFLAGDTDTQYF.

The chain couples TRBV29-1 to TRBJ2-5, with D perhaps TRBD1 (5 bases). V lost 6 bases to trimming and J lost 9 bases, with 26 bases between them. Germline CDR1 and CDR2: SQVTM and ANQGSEA. CDR3 length: 15 amino acids. The CDR3 bases are TGCAGCGTCGAACTGGCTGTCGGTGGGGCGGCGGCCCAGTACTTC. This sequence encodes CSVELAVGGAAAQYF.

The chain carries TRBV5-6 and TRBJ1-5, with 10 bases matching TRBD1. Unmatched junction bases numbered 2, after V lost 7 bases and J lost 1 base. From germline, CDR1 is SGHDT and CDR2 YYEEEE. The CDR3 is made up of 14 amino acids. The CDR3 is CASGQGGSNQPQHF. The CDR3 DNA reads as TGTGCCAGCGGACAGGGGGGAAGCAATCAGCCCCAGCATTTT.

This clonotype has at least ten counts. The rearrangement joins TRBV12-3 or TRBV12-4 to TRBJ1-5; no reliable D call. The CDR3 covers 15 residues. Trimming pared 5 bases from V and 0 bases from J, leaving 11 bases between. The DNA for the CDR3 is TGTGCCAGCAGTGACGTCGAGTATAGCAATCAGCCCCAGCATTTT. It is translated as CASSDVEYSNQPQHF.

At least ten counts were recorded for this clonotype. J is TRBJ2-5 and V is TRBV7-6; TRBD2 is a possible D gene (5 bases). The CDR3 length is 14 residues. CDR1 is SGHVS and CDR2 is FNYEAQ in the germline V gene. V lost 5 bases, J lost 5 bases, and 15 bases lay in between. The CDR3 region is CASSRQSGYETQYF. The CDR3 nucleotides are TGTGCCAGCAGCCGACAATCGGGGTACGAGACCCAGTACTTC.

Details on this clonotype: This sequence may be a read error, since a much larger clone differs from it by one base. J is TRBJ2-2 and V is TRBV5-5; D gene uncertain. Germline loops: CDR1 SGHKS, CDR2 YYEKEE (reference sequence). The ends were cut back, 3 bases at V and 7 bases at J, with 4 bases in the middle. The CDR3 sequence is 11 residues long. The CDR3 here is CASSSGGELFF. CDR3 sequence (DNA): TGTGCCAGCAGCTCGGGCGGGGAGCTGTTTTTT.

There are many counts of this clonotype. The chain recombines TRBV7-2 with TRBJ2-3, with 14 bases identical to TRBD2. CDR3 length: 17 amino acids. J was trimmed by 7 bases and V by 5 bases; bases with no gene match: 11. Germline V gene lookup returns CDR1 SGHTA and CDR2 FQGNSA. CDR3 coding DNA: TGTGCCAGCAGCCGTCCGACTAGCGGGGGGGGATCCTATACGCAGTATTTT. Protein sequence: CASSRPTSGGGSYTQYF.

This clonotype was observed many times. The chain is built from TRBV7-2 and TRBJ2-7, with 9 bases lining up with TRBD1. Per the germline V gene, CDR1 is SGHTA and CDR2 is FQGNSA. The CDR3 is 15 residues long. Trimming removed 3 bases from V and 3 bases from J; junction bases left unmatched: 6. The CDR3 sequence: CASSLWTGANYEQYF. The DNA for the CDR3 is TGTGCCAGCAGCTTGTGGACAGGGGCCAACTACGAGCAGTACTTC.